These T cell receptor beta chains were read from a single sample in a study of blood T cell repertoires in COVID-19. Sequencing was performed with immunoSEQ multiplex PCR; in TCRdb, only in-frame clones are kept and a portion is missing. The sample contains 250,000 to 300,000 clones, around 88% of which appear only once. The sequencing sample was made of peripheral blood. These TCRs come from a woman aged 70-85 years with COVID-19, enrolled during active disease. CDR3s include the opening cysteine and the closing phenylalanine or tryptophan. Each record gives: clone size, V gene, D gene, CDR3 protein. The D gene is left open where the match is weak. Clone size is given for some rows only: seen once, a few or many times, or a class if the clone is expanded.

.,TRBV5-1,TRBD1,CASSPTGANTEAFF
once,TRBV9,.,CASSVGQAPYNEQFF
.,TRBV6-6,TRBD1,CASSYSTGGLGQPQHF
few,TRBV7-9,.,CASSPTQGFADTQYF
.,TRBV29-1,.,CSVEMGDAETQYF
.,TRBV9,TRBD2,CASSVVRAGGPDTQYF
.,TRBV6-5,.,CASSRGSYNSPLHF
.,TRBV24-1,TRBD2,CATSDFSPISSGGTDTQYF
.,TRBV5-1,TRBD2,CASSLAGGRNEQFF
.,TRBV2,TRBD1,CATNFRDSDYEQYF
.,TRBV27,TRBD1,CASSLLGQGTTNEKLFF
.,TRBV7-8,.,CASSLEQGILWPQHF
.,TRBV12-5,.,CASGFLAGNNEQFF
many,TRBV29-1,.,CSVSGTVSSYNEQFF
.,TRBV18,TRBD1,CASSPPAGGSYGYTF
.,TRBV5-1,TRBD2,CASSLATGTSGGPHYEQYF
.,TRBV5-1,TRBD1,CASSPGDRGPGAEAFF
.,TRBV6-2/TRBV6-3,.,CASSSTGTEAFF
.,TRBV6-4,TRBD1,CASRVTGNMNTEAFF
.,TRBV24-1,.,CATSDLTGNHSYEQYF
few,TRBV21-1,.,CASSSKGNRDTEAFF
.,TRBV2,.,CASSDRERPTDTQYF